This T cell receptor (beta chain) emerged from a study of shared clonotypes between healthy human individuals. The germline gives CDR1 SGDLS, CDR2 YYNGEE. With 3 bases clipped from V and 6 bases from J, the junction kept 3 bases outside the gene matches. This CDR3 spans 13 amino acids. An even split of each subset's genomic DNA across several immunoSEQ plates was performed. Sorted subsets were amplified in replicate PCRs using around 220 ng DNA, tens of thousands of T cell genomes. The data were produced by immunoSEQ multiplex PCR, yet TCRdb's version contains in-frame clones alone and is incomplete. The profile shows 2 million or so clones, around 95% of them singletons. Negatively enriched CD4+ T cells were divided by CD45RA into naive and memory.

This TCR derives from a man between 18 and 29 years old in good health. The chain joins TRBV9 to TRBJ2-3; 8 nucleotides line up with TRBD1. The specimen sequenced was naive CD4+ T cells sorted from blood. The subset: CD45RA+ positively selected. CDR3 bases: TGTGCCAGCAGCGGCCAGGGGGCCGATACGCAGTATTTT. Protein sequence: CASSGQGADTQYF. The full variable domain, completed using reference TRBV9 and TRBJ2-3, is DSGVTQTPKHLITATGQRVTLRCSPRSGDLSVYWYQQSLDQGLQFLIQYYNGEERAKGNILERFSAQQFPDLHSELNLSSLELGDSALYFCASSGQGADTQYFGPGTRLTVL.